This TCR beta chain is from a study of cytomegalovirus exposure and HLA in healthy donors. PCR was performed using 60 Vbeta and 13 Jbeta primers. Measured with immunoSEQ multiplex PCR; TCRdb has only the in-frame clones, and not every one. Of more than 150,000 clones listed, roughly three quarters are singletons. V was cut by 0 bases and J by 3 bases, with 9 bases left in between. CDR3 size: 14 residues. Germline lookup yields CDR1 SGHRS and CDR2 YFSETQ. The sequencing input was PBMCs. J is TRBJ2-5 and V is TRBV5-1; D possibly corresponds to TRBD1 (5 bases). The receptor was isolated from a woman aged 45-60 years in good health and CMV-seropositive. CDR3 loop: CASSLAGLKETQYF. The CDR3 DNA follows: TGCGCCAGCAGCTTGGCAGGGCTGAAAGAGACCCAGTACTTC.